This entry is about one TCR beta chain. These data come from a study of response to subunit inactivated influenza vaccine. Using its own MiXCR run on the RT-PCR reads, TCRdb lists one record per CDR3 protein. The sample consists of hundreds of thousands of distinct CDR3 sequences, approximately 15% of them appearing once. Germline V lookup: CDR1 LGHDT, CDR2 YNNKEL (reference sequence). This CDR3 region has 13 residues. V lost 1 base and J lost 6, with 10 bases in between. This specimen was PBMCs from blood, taken 11 to 12 days after vaccination. The receptor comes from a man aged 45 to 65 who received an inactivated influenza vaccine. This chain connects TRBV3-1 to TRBJ2-7, with no clear D. Here the CDR3 reads CASSQGHRFEQYF. The CDR3 bases are TGTGCCAGCAGCCAAGGTCACAGATTCGAGCAGTACTTC.